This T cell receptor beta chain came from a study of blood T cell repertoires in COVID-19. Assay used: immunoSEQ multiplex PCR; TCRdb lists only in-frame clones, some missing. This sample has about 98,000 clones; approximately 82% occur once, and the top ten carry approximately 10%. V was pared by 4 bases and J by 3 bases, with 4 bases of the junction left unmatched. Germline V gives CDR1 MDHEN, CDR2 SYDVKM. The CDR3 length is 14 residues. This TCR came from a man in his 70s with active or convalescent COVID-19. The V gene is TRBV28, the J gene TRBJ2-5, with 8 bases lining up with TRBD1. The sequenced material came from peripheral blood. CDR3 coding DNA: TGTGCCAGCAGTTCATTACAGGGGGAAGAGACCCAGTACTTC. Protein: CASSSLQGEETQYF.